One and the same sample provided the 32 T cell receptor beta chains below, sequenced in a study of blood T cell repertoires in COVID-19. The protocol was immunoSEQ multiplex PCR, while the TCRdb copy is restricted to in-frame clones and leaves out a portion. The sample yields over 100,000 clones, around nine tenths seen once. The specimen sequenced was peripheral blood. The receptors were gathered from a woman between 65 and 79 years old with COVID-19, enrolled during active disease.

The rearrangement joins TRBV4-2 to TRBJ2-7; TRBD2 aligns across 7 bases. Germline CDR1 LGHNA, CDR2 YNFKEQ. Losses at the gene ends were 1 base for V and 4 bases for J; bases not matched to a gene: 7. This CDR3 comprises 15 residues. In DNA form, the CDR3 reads TGTGCCAGCAGCCAAGCGGGGGGTCCTGAATACGAGCAGTACTTC. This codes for CASSQAGGPEYEQYF.

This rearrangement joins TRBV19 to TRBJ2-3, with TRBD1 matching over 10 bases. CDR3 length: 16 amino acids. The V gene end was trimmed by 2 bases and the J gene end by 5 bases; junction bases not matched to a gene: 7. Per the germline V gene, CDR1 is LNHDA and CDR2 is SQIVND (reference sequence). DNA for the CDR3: TGTGCCAGTAGTATACTCGACAGGGGGCTAGGAGATACGCAGTATTTT. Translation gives CASSILDRGLGDTQYF.

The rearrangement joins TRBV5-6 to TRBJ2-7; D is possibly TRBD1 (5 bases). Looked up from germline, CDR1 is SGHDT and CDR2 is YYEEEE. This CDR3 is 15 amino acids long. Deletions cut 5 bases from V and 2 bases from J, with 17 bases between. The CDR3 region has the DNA TGTGCCAGCAGACACAGGTCAGGGTACACCTACGAGCAGTACTTC. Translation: CASRHRSGYTYEQYF.

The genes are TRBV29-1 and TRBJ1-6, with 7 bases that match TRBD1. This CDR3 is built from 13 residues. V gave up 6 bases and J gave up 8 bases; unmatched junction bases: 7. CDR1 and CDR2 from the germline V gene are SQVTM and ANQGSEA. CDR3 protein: CSVGRDRDSPLHF. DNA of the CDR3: TGCAGCGTGGGCAGAGACAGGGATTCACCCCTCCACTTT. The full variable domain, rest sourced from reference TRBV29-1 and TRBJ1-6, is SAVISQKPSRDICQRGTSLTIQCQVDSQVTMMFWYRQQPGQSLTLIATANQGSEATYESGFVIDKFPISRPNLTFSTLTVSNMSPEDSSIYLCSVGRDRDSPLHFGNGTRLTVT.

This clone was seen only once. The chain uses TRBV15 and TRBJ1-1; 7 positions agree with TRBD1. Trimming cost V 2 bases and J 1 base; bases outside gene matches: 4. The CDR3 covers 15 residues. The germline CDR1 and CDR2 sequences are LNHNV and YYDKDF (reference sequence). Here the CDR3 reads CATSRSPGGNTEAFF. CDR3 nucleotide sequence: TGTGCCACCAGCAGATCCCCAGGGGGGAACACTGAAGCTTTCTTT. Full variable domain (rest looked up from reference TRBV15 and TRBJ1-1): DAMVIQNPRYQVTQFGKPVTLSCSQTLNHNVMYWYQQKSSQAPKLLFHYYDKDFNNEADTPDNFQSRRPNTSFCFLDIRSPGLGDTAMYLCATSRSPGGNTEAFFGQGTRLTVV.

The CDR3 DNA sequence: TGTGCCAGTAGTATACATGACAGGCCAGGAGTGCAGTACTTC. This encodes CASSIHDRPGVQYF. The chain combines TRBV19 with TRBJ2-7; the D gene is possibly TRBD1 (6 bases). Germline CDR1 is LNHDA and CDR2 is SQIVND (reference sequence). V was cut by 2 bases and J by 9 bases, with 17 bases left in between. The length of the CDR3 is 14 residues.

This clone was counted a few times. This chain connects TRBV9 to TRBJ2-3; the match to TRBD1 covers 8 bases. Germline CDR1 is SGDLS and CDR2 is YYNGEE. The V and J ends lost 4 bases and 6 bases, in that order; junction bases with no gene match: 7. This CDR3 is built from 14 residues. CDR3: CASSLSTGGDTQYF. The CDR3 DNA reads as TGTGCCAGCAGCCTCTCAACAGGGGGTGATACGCAGTATTTT.

The CDR3 sequence is CASQTGTSYEQYF. CDR3 coding DNA: TGTGCCAGCCAGACAGGTACCAGCTACGAGCAGTACTTC. This chain joins TRBV6-5 and TRBJ2-7; perhaps TRBD1 as D (6 bases). V was pared by 8 bases and J by 3 bases, with 14 bases between. CDR3 length equals 13 residues. Germline CDR1 reads MNHEY; CDR2 reads SVGAGI.

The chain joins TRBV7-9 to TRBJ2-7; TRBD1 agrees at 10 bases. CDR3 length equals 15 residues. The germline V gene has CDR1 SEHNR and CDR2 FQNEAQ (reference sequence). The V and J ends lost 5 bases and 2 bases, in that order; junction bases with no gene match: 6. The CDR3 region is CASSLTGTGAYEQYF. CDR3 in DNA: TGTGCCAGCAGCCTCACCGGGACAGGGGCCTACGAGCAGTACTTC.

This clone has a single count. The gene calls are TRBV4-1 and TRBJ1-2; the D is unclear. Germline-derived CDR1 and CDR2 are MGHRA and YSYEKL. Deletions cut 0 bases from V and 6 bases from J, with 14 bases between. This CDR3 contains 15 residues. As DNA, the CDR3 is TGCGCCAGCAGCCAAGAGGCATTACCCCGGGATGGCTACACCTTC. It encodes CASSQEALPRDGYTF.

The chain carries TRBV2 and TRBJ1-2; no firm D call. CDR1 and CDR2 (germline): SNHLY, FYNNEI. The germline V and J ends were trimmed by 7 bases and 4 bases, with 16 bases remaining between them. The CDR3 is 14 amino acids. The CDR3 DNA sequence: TGTGCCAGCACTGAGACTCGGCCCTTCTATGGCTACACCTTC. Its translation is CASTETRPFYGYTF.

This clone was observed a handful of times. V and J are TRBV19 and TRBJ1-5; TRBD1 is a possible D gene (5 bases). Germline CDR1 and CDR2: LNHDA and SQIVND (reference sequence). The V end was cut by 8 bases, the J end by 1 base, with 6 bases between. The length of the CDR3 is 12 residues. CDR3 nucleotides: TGTGCCAGTGGGGCCAGCAATCAGCCCCAGCATTTT. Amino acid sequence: CASGASNQPQHF.

The CDR3 coding sequence is TGTGCCTGGAGTAAGGACAGGGGATATGAAGCTTTCTTT. Translated: CAWSKDRGYEAFF. The chain links TRBV30 to TRBJ1-1; 9 positions agree with TRBD1. The CDR3 is 13 amino acids. After removal of 2 bases from V and 7 bases from J, the junction contained 5 bases not matched to a gene. CDR1 and CDR2 (germline): GTSNPN, SVGIG (reference sequence).

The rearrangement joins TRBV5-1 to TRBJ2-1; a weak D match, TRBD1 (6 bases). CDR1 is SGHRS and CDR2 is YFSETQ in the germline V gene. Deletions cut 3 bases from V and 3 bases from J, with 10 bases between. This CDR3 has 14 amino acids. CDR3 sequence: CASSSGTLYNEQFF. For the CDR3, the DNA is TGCGCCAGCAGCTCCGGGACACTCTACAATGAGCAGTTCTTC.

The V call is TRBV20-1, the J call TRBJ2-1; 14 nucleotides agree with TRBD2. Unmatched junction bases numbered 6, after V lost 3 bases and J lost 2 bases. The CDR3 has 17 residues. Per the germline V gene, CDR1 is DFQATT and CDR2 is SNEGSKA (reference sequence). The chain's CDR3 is CSASVRTSGGPYNEQFF. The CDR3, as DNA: TGCAGTGCTAGTGTTCGGACTAGCGGGGGGCCCTACAATGAGCAGTTCTTC.

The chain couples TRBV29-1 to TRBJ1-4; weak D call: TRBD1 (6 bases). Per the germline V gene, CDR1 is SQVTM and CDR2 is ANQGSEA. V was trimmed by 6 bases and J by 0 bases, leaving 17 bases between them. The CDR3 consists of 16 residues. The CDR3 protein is CSVGGGAAATNEKLFF. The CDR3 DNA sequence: TGCAGCGTGGGAGGGGGGGCAGCTGCAACTAATGAAAAACTGTTTTTT.

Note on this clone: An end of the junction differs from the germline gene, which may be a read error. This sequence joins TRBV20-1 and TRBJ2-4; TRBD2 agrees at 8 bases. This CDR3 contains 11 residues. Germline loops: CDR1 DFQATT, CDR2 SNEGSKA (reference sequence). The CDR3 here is CSARDRTSQRF. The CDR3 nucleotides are TGCAGTGCTAGAGATAGGACTAGCCAAAGGTTC.

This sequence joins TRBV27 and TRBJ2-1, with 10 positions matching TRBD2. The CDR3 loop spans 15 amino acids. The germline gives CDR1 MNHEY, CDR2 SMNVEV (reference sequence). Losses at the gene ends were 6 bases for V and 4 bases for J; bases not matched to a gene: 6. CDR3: CASRSLAGSYNEQFF. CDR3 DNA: TGTGCCAGCAGATCACTAGCGGGGAGTTACAATGAGCAGTTCTTC.

CDR3 coding DNA: TGCGCCAGCAGACTCGATCCGGGCAATCAGCCCCAGCATTTT. This gives the protein CASRLDPGNQPQHF. The chain links TRBV5-1 to TRBJ1-5, with D unresolved. Germline V gene lookup returns CDR1 SGHRS and CDR2 YFSETQ. Trimming left V 5 bases short and J 2 bases short, with 11 bases between. The CDR3 extends over 14 amino acids.

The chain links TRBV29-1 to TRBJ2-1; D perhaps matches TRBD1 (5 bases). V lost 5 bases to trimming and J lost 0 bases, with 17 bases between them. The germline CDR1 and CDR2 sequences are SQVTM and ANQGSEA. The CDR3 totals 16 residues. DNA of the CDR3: TGCAGCGTTTTAGGTCTTGGGCAGGGCTCCTACAATGAGCAGTTCTTC. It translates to CSVLGLGQGSYNEQFF.

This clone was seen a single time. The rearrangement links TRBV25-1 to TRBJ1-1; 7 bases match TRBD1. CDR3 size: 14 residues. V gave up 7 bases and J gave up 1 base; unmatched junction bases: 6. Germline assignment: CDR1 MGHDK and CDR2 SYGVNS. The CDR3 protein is CASIPWTGNTEAFF. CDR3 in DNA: TGTGCCAGCATCCCCTGGACAGGGAACACTGAAGCTTTCTTT.

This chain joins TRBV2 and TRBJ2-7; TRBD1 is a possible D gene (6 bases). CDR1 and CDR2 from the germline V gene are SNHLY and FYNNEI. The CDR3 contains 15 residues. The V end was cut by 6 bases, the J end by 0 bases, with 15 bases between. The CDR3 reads CASSVQGSRSYEQYF. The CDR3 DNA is TGTGCCAGCAGCGTACAGGGAAGCCGCTCCTACGAGCAGTACTTC.

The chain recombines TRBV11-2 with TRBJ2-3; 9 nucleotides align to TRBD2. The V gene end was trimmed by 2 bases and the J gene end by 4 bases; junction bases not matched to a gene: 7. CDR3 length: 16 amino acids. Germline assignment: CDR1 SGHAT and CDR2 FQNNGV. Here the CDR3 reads CASSLLGGGASDTQYF. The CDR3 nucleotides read TGTGCCAGCAGCTTACTCGGCGGGGGGGCGTCAGATACGCAGTATTTT.

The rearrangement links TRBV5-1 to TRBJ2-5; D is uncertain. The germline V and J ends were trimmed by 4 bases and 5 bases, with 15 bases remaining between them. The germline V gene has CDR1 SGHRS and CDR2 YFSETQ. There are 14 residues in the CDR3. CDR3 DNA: TGCGCCAGCAGCCCGGAGCAGCCGTGGGAGACCCAGTACTTC. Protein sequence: CASSPEQPWETQYF.

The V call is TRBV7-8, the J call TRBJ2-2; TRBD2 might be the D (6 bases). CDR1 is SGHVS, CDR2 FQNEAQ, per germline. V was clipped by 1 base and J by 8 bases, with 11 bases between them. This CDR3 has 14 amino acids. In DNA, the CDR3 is TGTGCCAGCAGCTTAGGTGGGGGGAGAGGGGAGCTGTTTTTT. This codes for CASSLGGGRGELFF.

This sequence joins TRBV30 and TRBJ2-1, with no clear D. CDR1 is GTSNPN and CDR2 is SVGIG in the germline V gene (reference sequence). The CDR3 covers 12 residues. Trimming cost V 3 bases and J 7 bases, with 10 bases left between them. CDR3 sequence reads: CAWRPLQNEQFF. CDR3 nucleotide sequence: TGTGCCTGGAGGCCTCTACAGAATGAGCAGTTCTTC.

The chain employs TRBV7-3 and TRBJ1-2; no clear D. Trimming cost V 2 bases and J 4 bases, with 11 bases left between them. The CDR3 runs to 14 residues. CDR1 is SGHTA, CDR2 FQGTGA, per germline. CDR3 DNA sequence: TGTGCCAGCAGCTTAGGCGGGGTCGGCTATGGCTACACCTTC. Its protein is CASSLGGVGYGYTF.

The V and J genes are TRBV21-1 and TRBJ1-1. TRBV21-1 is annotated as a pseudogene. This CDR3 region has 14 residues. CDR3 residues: CASSRGLGNTEAFF. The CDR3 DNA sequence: TGTGCCAGCAGCAGAGGGCTTGGGAACACTGAAGCTTTCTTT.

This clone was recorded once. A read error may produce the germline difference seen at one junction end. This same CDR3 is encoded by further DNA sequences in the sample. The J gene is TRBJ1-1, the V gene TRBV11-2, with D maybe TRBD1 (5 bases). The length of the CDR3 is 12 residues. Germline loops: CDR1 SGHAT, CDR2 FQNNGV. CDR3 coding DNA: TGCGCCAGCAGCTCAGGGTTCGCTGAAGCTTTCTTT. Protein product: CASSSGFAEAFF. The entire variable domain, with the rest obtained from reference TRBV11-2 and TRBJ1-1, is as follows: EAGVAQSPRYKIIEKRQSVAFWCNPISGHATLYWYQQILGQGPKLLIQFQNNGVVDDSQLPKDRFSAERLKGVDSTLKIQPAKLEDSAVYLCASSSGFAEAFFGQGTRLTVV.

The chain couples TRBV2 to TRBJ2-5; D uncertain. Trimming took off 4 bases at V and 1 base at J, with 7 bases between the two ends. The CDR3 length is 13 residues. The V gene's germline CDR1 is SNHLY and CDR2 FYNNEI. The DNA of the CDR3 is TGTGCCAGCAGTGTGCTACTCCAAGAGACCCAGTACTTC. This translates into CASSVLLQETQYF.

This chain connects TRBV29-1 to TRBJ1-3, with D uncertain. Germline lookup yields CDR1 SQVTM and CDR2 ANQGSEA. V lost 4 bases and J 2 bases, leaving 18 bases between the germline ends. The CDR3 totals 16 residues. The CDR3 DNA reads TGCAGCGTTGTTTCCGGCGGGAGTTCCGCTGGAAACACCATATATTTT. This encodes CSVVSGGSSAGNTIYF.

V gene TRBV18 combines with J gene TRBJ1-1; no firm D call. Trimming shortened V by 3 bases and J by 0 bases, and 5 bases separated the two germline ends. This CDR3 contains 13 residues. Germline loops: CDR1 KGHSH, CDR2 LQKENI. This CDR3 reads CASSPDMNTEAFF. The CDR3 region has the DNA TGTGCCAGCTCACCCGACATGAACACTGAAGCTTTCTTT.